A selection of T cell receptor beta chains follows, all from one sample in a study of cytomegalovirus exposure and HLA in healthy donors. Sequenced by immunoSEQ multiplex PCR; TCRdb stores in-frame clones only, minus some. In the table there are under 200,000 clones, more than 75% of which are singletons. Sequenced material: PBMCs. The receptors come from a man in his forties in good health and CMV-seropositive. CDR3s include the opening cysteine and the closing phenylalanine or tryptophan. D genes are given only for firm matches. Only some rows state a clone size, as once, few, many or a class for expanded clones.

D: TRBD2
J: TRBJ2-7
size: NA
V: TRBV7-7
DNA: TGTGCCAGCAGCGCGGGACTAGCGGGCACGGACGAGCAGTACTTC
CDR3: CASSAGLAGTDEQYF

D: NA
J: TRBJ2-3
size: NA
V: TRBV27
DNA: TGTGCCAGCAGCCAACATGGGCGGGGACTCGGTGGTACGCAGTATTTT
CDR3: CASSQHGRGLGGTQYF

D: NA
J: TRBJ2-2
size: NA
V: TRBV7-9
DNA: TGTGCCAGCAGCTTCGCCGGGACGAACACCGGGGAGCTGTTTTTT
CDR3: CASSFAGTNTGELFF

D: NA
J: TRBJ2-2
size: NA
V: TRBV14
DNA: TGTGCCAGCAGCCAACAGGGGACCGGGGAGCTGTTTTTT
CDR3: CASSQQGTGELFF

D: TRBD2
J: TRBJ2-7
size: NA
V: TRBV6-4
DNA: TGTGCCAGCAGTGACACGGGACTAGCGCTTATCTACGAGCAGTACTTC
CDR3: CASSDTGLALIYEQYF

D: TRBD1
J: TRBJ2-5
size: NA
V: TRBV6-5
DNA: TGTGCCAGCAGTTCCAATTCCCGGGACAGGGGGCGGAGGCAGTACTTC
CDR3: CASSSNSRDRGRRQYF

D: NA
J: TRBJ2-7
size: NA
V: TRBV6-1
DNA: TGTGCCAGCCAGACGGTAGCCAGCTCCTACGAGCAGTACTTC
CDR3: CASQTVASSYEQYF

D: NA
J: TRBJ1-3
size: NA
V: TRBV6-5
DNA: TGTGCCAGCAGTAGGGGGACGGAGGGAAACACCATATATTTT
CDR3: CASSRGTEGNTIYF

D: NA
J: TRBJ1-6
size: NA
V: TRBV28
DNA: TGTGCCAGCAGCAACGAAGGGGGATCCTATAATTCACCCCTCCACTTT
CDR3: CASSNEGGSYNSPLHF

D: NA
J: TRBJ2-2
size: NA
V: TRBV4-2
DNA: TGTGCCAGCAGCCAAGAACTAGTAAGCACCGGGGAGCTGTTTTTT
CDR3: CASSQELVSTGELFF

D: TRBD1
J: TRBJ2-7
size: NA
V: TRBV6-5
DNA: TGTGCCAGCAGTTACTCGGAGACAGGGGTTTACGAGCAGTACTTC
CDR3: CASSYSETGVYEQYF

D: TRBD2
J: TRBJ2-2
size: NA
V: TRBV4-2
DNA: TGTGCCAGCAGCCAAGATCTTGGACTAGCGGGACTCGGGGAGCTGTTTTTT
CDR3: CASSQDLGLAGLGELFF

D: NA
J: TRBJ2-7
size: NA
V: TRBV7-9
DNA: TGTGCCAGCAGCCATCTGGCGGGCCCTGGTCCCTACGAGCAGTACTTC
CDR3: CASSHLAGPGPYEQYF

D: NA
J: TRBJ1-4
size: NA
V: TRBV5-1
DNA: TGCGCCAGCACCTCCGGCGAGCGAGGGGAAAAACTGTTTTTT
CDR3: CASTSGERGEKLFF

D: NA
J: TRBJ2-1
size: NA
V: TRBV7-9
DNA: TGTGCCAGCAGCCTTACGGGGAGCTCCTACAATGAGCAGTTCTTC
CDR3: CASSLTGSSYNEQFF

D: NA
J: TRBJ2-2
size: NA
V: TRBV6-1
DNA: TGTGCCAGCACCGGACATGTCGGGGAGCTGTTTTTT
CDR3: CASTGHVGELFF

D: NA
J: TRBJ1-4
size: once
V: TRBV2
DNA: TGTGCCTCCCGGGCGATAACAGGGGAAAAACTGTTTTTT
CDR3: CASRAITGEKLFF

D: NA
J: TRBJ1-2
size: NA
V: TRBV4-1
DNA: TGCGCCAGCAGTCAGGGCGGCGGGGAGAACTATGGCTACACCTTC
CDR3: CASSQGGGENYGYTF

D: TRBD1
J: TRBJ2-1
size: NA
V: TRBV27
DNA: TGTGCCAGCACCAAAAGGGACAGGGTGAATGAGCAGTTCTTC
CDR3: CASTKRDRVNEQFF

D: TRBD1
J: TRBJ2-1
size: NA
V: TRBV10-3
DNA: TGTGCCATCAGTGAGCGGGACAGAAATGAGCAGTTCTTC
CDR3: CAISERDRNEQFF

D: TRBD1
J: TRBJ2-7
size: NA
V: TRBV19
DNA: TGTGCCAGTAGTATCGGGGTCACAGGGGCCCTTTACGAGCAGTACTTC
CDR3: CASSIGVTGALYEQYF

D: NA
J: TRBJ2-3
size: NA
V: TRBV28
DNA: TGTGCGTCCTCCGGAGATACGCAGTATTTT
CDR3: CASSGDTQYF

D: TRBD2
J: TRBJ2-2
size: NA
V: TRBV7-3
DNA: TGTGCCAGCAGCTTAGTAGCGGGACCAAACACCGGGGAGCTGTTTTTT
CDR3: CASSLVAGPNTGELFF

D: TRBD1
J: TRBJ2-5
size: NA
V: TRBV7-7
DNA: TGTGCCAGCAGCCCCCGAGACAGGGGAGGGACCCAGTACTTC
CDR3: CASSPRDRGGTQYF

D: TRBD1
J: TRBJ1-1
size: NA
V: TRBV5-1
DNA: TGCGTCAGCAGTATGGGACAGGCGAACACTGAAGCTTTCTTT
CDR3: CVSSMGQANTEAFF

D: TRBD2
J: TRBJ2-7
size: NA
V: TRBV4-1
DNA: TGCGCCAGCAGCCAAGGCCTAGCGGGCACCTACGAGCAGTACTTC
CDR3: CASSQGLAGTYEQYF

D: TRBD1
J: TRBJ2-5
size: NA
V: TRBV5-1
DNA: TGCGCCAGCAGCTTAGGGACAGGGCTCAGCTCGGGAGAGACCCAGTACTTC
CDR3: CASSLGTGLSSGETQYF

D: TRBD1
J: TRBJ2-4
size: once
V: TRBV28
DNA: TGTGCCAGCAGTGTCCGCGGACAGGGGGTCGGGGTGCGAAACATTCAGTACTTC
CDR3: CASSVRGQGVGVRNIQYF

D: NA
J: TRBJ2-1
size: NA
V: TRBV5-1
DNA: TGCGCCAGCAGCTTCGTCGGTAATGAGCAGTTCTTC
CDR3: CASSFVGNEQFF